The T cell receptor beta chain under discussion was sequenced for a study of metastatic and nonmetastatic thyroid tumors. Study overall: Comparative analysis of repertoires was undertaken across blood and tumor or nodule tissue obtained from malignant and benign thyroid patients. Study-level points and caveats: Reports indicated that malignant thyroid tumors showed significantly higher TCR beta diversity than benign nodules did, in blood and tumor.

Germline V lookup: CDR1 WNHNN, CDR2 SYGVQD (reference sequence). The length of the CDR3 is 21 residues. V lost 4 bases and J lost 4; bases outside the gene matches: 20. Of note for this clone: Its antigen is undetermined. Other nucleotide sequences in the sample specify the same CDR3.

There were no patients who had received any treatment before thyroid surgery. Original methodology: CDR3 was compared across clinicopathological groups, and the resulting differences were used to build a distant-metastasis classifier for papillary thyroid cancer. TCRdb reassembled clones from the PCR reads with MiXCR. The V and J calls follow TCRdb's processing rather than the paper's. In the table there are about 26,000 clones, about 15% of which are singletons. The sequenced sample was blood. The sequence was obtained from a female donor with papillary thyroid cancer or a benign thyroid nodule (not recorded which). Some clones in this sample may be carry-over from other donors' samples. The V call is TRBV10-1, the J call TRBJ2-3, with 13 bases identical to TRBD2. The CDR3 DNA sequence: TGCGCCAGCAGTGGGCGGGGACAGCTCGGGACTAGCGGGACCCCACCAGATACGCAGTATTTT. This translates into CASSGRGQLGTSGTPPDTQYF.